This T cell receptor beta chain was identified during a study of T cells in localized non-small cell lung cancer. Worth noting for this clone: Its antigen is still unknown.

The data were produced by immunoSEQ multiplex PCR, yet TCRdb's version contains in-frame clones alone and is incomplete. Among nearly 25,000 clones listed, roughly 86% were seen once. Between the trimmed V and J ends, which lost 5 bases and 0 bases, there was a span of 5 bases. The germline CDR1 and CDR2 sequences are KGHSH and LQKENI. CDR3 length: 12 residues. Study findings and constraints: Adjacent uninvolved lung tissue had the highest T cell clonality, exceeding tumor. A median of 57 of the top 100 tumor clones appeared in adjacent lung, which was paired and uninvolved.

Sequenced material: peripheral blood, taken before any cancer treatment. The clonotype was recovered from a male donor aged 60 or over with stage II squamous cell lung carcinoma. The V and J genes are TRBV18 and TRBJ2-7, with no clear D. CDR3 nucleotides: TGTGCCAGCTCATCCCCCTCCTACGAGCAGTACTTC. Its protein is CASSSPSYEQYF.